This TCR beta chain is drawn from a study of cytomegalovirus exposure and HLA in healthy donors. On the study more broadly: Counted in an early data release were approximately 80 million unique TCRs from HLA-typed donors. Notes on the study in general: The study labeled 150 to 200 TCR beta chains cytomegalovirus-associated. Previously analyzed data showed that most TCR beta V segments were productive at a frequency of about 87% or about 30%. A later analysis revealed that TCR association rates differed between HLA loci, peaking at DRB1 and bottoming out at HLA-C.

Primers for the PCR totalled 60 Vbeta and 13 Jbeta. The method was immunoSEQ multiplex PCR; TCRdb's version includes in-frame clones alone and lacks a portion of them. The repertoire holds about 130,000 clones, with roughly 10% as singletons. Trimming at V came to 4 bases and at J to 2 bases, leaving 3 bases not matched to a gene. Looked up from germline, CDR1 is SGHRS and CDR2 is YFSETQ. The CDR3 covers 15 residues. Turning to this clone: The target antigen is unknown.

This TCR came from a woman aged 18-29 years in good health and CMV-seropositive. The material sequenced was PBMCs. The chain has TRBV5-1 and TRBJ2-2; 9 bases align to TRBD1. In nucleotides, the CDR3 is TGCGCCAGCAGCCTGGGACAGGGAAACACCGGGGAGCTGTTTTTT. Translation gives CASSLGQGNTGELFF.